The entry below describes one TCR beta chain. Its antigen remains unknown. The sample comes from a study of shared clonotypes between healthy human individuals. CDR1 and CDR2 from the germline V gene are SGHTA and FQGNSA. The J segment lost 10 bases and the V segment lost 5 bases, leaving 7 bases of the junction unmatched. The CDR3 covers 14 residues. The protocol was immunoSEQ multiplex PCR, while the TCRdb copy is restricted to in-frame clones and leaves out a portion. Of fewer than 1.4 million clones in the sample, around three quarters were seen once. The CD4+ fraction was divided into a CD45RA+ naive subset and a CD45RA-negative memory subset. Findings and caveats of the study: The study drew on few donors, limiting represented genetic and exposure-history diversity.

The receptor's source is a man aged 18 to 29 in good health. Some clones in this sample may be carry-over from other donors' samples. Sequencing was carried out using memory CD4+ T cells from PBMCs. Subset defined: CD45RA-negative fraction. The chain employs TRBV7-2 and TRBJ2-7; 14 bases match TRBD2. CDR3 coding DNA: TGTGCCAGCAGCCCCGGACTAGCGGGAGGCAACCAGTACTTC. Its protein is CASSPGLAGGNQYF.